This T cell receptor beta chain was profiled in a study of cytomegalovirus exposure and HLA in healthy donors. Study overall: A preliminary data release comprised 80 million to 95 million unique TCRs obtained from HLA-typed donors. Researchers found that 81% of fewer than 450 genotyped donors fell within the Caucasian-associated ancestry cluster. Points from the study as a whole: Productive rates of about 90% or about 30% were seen for most TCR beta V segments in an earlier analysis.

On this clone: The antigen is undetermined.

Germline V lookup: CDR1 LNHDA, CDR2 SQIVND (reference sequence). The CDR3 extends over 17 amino acids. Between the trimmed V and J ends, which lost 1 base and 6 bases, there was a span of 19 bases. The PCR used 60 Vbeta and 13 Jbeta primers. Assay used: immunoSEQ multiplex PCR; TCRdb lists only in-frame clones, some missing. The sample includes some 270,000 clones, around 90% of them seen just once. The rearrangement uses TRBV19 and TRBJ1-5; the D gene is possibly TRBD1 (6 bases). What was sequenced was PBMCs. The receptor comes from a girl aged 2 to 9 in good health and CMV-seronegative. The CDR3 reads CASSIGGRGIITQPQHF. The CDR3 coding sequence is TGTGCCAGTAGTATAGGTGGCAGGGGTATTATCACTCAGCCCCAGCATTTT.